This T cell receptor beta chain was identified during a study of shared clonotypes between healthy human individuals. The germline V and J ends were trimmed by 3 bases and 1 base, with 3 bases remaining between them. Germline CDR1 and CDR2: ENHRY and SYGVKD. This CDR3 has 12 residues. The repertoire was sequenced with immunoSEQ multiplex PCR; TCRdb's copy has only in-frame clones and lacks some. Among 2,500,000 or so clones, around 94% were seen once, and the ten largest hold roughly 0.15%. To note about this clone: Different DNA sequences within this sample yield the same CDR3.

The V and J genes are TRBV10-3 and TRBJ2-5; no clear D. The receptor was derived from a man aged 18-30 years in good health. The sample comprised naive CD4+ T cells sorted from blood. As to subset: CD45RA+ positively selected. The CDR3 region has the DNA TGTGCCATCAGTGAACCCCAAGAGACCCAGTACTTC. As protein: CAISEPQETQYF.